Shown below are 9 T cell receptor beta chains from a single sample sequenced in a study of human T cells and chemical hapten exposure. The time point here: patch test 2, 6 weeks after DPC sensitization. The treatment was: therapeutic diphenylcyclopropenone sensitization with weekly scalp DPC. One entry per CDR3 protein, called by TCRdb with MiXCR from the RACE reads. Altogether over 70,000 distinct CDR3 sequences are present, 8.5% being singletons, with the ten largest covering approximately 3.4%. This material consisted of whole blood, taken in connection with sensitization to the hapten diphenylcyclopropenone (DPC). The source is a woman aged 45-65 years with alopecia areata. Some clones in this sample may be carry-over from other donors' samples.

The chain couples TRBV5-1 to TRBJ1-1; the D is unclear. Germline lookup yields CDR1 SGHRS and CDR2 YFSETQ. The V end was cut by 4 bases, the J end by 1 base, with 8 bases between. The CDR3 is 13 amino acids. The CDR3 sequence: CASSTRGNTEAFF. The DNA of the CDR3 is TGCGCCAGCAGCACCCGAGGGAACACTGAAGCTTTCTTT. Full variable domain (rest looked up from reference TRBV5-1 and TRBJ1-1): KAGVTQTPRYLIKTRGQQVTLSCSPISGHRSVSWYQQTPGQGLQFLFEYFSETQRNKGNFPGRFSGRQFSNSRSEMNVSTLELGDSALYLCASSTRGNTEAFFGQGTRLTVV.

This clonotype was seen a handful of times. The chain has TRBV7-2 and TRBJ1-6; 7 bases map to TRBD1. V gave up 4 bases and J gave up 4 bases; unmatched junction bases: 1. This CDR3 has 14 residues. CDR1 and CDR2 from the germline V gene are SGHTA and FQGNSA. For the CDR3, the DNA is TGTGCCAGCAGCTCGGGACAGTATAATTCACCCCTCCACTTT. As protein: CASSSGQYNSPLHF.

This clonotype was counted a few times. This chain links TRBV2 with TRBJ2-1; a weak D match, TRBD2 (5 bases). Germline V gene data show CDR1 as SNHLY and CDR2 as FYNNEI. V dropped 8 bases and J dropped 0 bases, with 14 bases sitting between them. The CDR3 is 15 amino acids. Written as DNA, the CDR3 is TGTGCCAGCGCGTCGACTCGGGGCTCCTACAATGAGCAGTTCTTC. It codes for CASASTRGSYNEQFF.

This chain connects TRBV5-1 to TRBJ2-3; D ambiguous. The germline V gene encodes CDR1 SGHRS and CDR2 YFSETQ. Trimming removed 9 bases from V and 2 bases from J, with 7 bases in between. This CDR3 has 11 residues. The CDR3 loop reads CATRLTDTQYF. In DNA form, the CDR3 reads TGCGCCACTAGACTCACAGATACGCAGTATTTT.

This clonotype was detected a few times. The genes are TRBV27 and TRBJ1-5, with 9 nucleotides matching TRBD1. CDR3 length: 14 amino acids. J lost 5 bases, V lost 5 bases, and 4 bases had no gene match. CDR1 and CDR2 (germline): MNHEY, SMNVEV (reference sequence). CDR3 sequence: CASSNRGQDQPQHF. The CDR3 DNA reads TGTGCCAGCAGTAACAGGGGGCAGGATCAGCCCCAGCATTTT.

The chain recombines TRBV7-8 with TRBJ2-2; D perhaps matches TRBD1 (6 bases). This CDR3 comprises 15 residues. V was clipped by 5 bases and J by 3 bases, with 13 bases between them. Germline V gene sequence: CDR1 SGHVS, CDR2 FQNEAQ. This CDR3 is CASSRWSGDTGELFF. CDR3 bases: TGTGCCAGCAGCCGGTGGTCAGGGGACACCGGGGAGCTGTTTTTT. Using reference TRBV7-8 and TRBJ2-2 for the parts outside the CDR3, the full variable domain is GAGVSQSPRYKVAKRGQDVALRCDPISGHVSLFWYQQALGQGPEFLTYFQNEAQLDKSGLPSDRFFAERPEGSVSTLKIQRTQQEDSAVYLCASSRWSGDTGELFFGEGSRLTVL.

J is TRBJ2-1 and V is TRBV24-1; 8 bases fit TRBD2. CDR3 size: 16 residues. V lost 3 bases and J lost 0; bases outside the gene matches: 3. Per germline, CDR1 KGHDR and CDR2 SFDVKD. The CDR3 bases are TGTGCCACCAGTGATAGGGGACTAGACTCCTACAATGAGCAGTTCTTC. Amino acid sequence: CATSDRGLDSYNEQFF.

The rearrangement joins TRBV27 to TRBJ2-4, with D uncertain. Trimming shortened V by 2 bases and J by 1 base, and 9 bases separated the two germline ends. This CDR3 has 15 residues. The germline gives CDR1 MNHEY, CDR2 SMNVEV (reference sequence). The CDR3 nucleotides read TGTGCCAGCAGTTTAGTCAGAGAGGCCAAAAACATTCAGTACTTC. Its translation: CASSLVREAKNIQYF.

This clonotype was picked up a small number of times. V is TRBV5-1 and J is TRBJ2-3, with unresolved D. Germline V gives CDR1 SGHRS, CDR2 YFSETQ. V was shortened by 0 bases and J by 0 bases, with 5 bases between the two germline ends. The CDR3 spans 14 residues. This CDR3 reads CASSLAASTDTQYF. CDR3 sequence (DNA): TGCGCCAGCAGCTTGGCAGCTAGCACAGATACGCAGTATTTT.